A single sample is the source of the 7 T cell receptor beta chains below, sequenced in a study of STAT3 mutations in large granular lymphocyte leukemia. Method: immunoSEQ multiplex PCR; TCRdb's copy keeps in-frame clones and lacks some. The sample yields about 42,000 clones, roughly 81% seen once. Their recognized antigens are unknown. Study findings and constraints: In T-cell large granular lymphocyte leukemia, about half of patients showed multiple immunodominant subclonotypes.

The sequenced material came from PBMCs. The receptors derive from a human donor with T large granular lymphocyte leukemia. Some clones in this sample may be carry-over from other donors' samples.

A single count supports this clone. This chain joins TRBV10-1 and TRBJ2-1, with 7 bases that match TRBD2. The V gene end was trimmed by 2 bases and the J gene end by 8 bases; junction bases not matched to a gene: 6. The germline V gene encodes CDR1 WNHNN and CDR2 SYGVQD (reference sequence). This CDR3 region has 14 residues. The CDR3 protein is CASSEGTTRDEQFF. The CDR3 nucleotides read TGCGCCAGCAGTGAGGGGACTACTAGGGATGAGCAGTTCTTC.

CDR3 DNA sequence: TGTGCCAGTAGTTCTTTGGACAGGAAAGAGACCCAGTACTTC. It yields the protein CASSSLDRKETQYF. This chain uses TRBV19 with TRBJ2-5, with 7 nucleotides matching TRBD1. V lost 5 bases, J lost 3 bases, and 6 bases stayed unmatched. Germline V gives CDR1 LNHDA, CDR2 SQIVND (reference sequence). CDR3 length equals 14 residues.

The rearrangement links TRBV18 to TRBJ2-7, with D unclear. V was shortened by 1 base and J by 2 bases, with 9 bases between the two germline ends. This CDR3 region has 14 residues. CDR1 and CDR2 from the germline V gene are KGHSH and LQKENI. CDR3 residues: CASSPLDTAYEQYF. For the CDR3, the DNA is TGTGCCAGCTCACCACTAGACACTGCCTACGAGCAGTACTTC.

The chain recombines TRBV9 with TRBJ2-1; D perhaps matches TRBD2 (5 bases). Trimming left V 0 bases short and J 8 bases short, with 15 bases between. CDR1 is SGDLS and CDR2 is YYNGEE in the germline V gene. The CDR3 spans 15 residues. The CDR3 nucleotides read TGTGCCAGCAGCGTAGGAGGGAGTTTCCTCCATGAGCAGTTCTTC. Amino acids: CASSVGGSFLHEQFF.

The chain couples TRBV6-6 to TRBJ1-5; D is perhaps TRBD1 (5 bases). Germline V gene sequence: CDR1 MNHNY, CDR2 SVGAGI (reference sequence). This CDR3 contains 15 residues. V dropped 7 bases and J dropped 7 bases, with 20 bases sitting between them. Written as DNA, the CDR3 is TGTGCCAGCACCGATGGTACAGGAGGGAGACAGCCCCAGCATTTT. Its translation is CASTDGTGGRQPQHF.

The chain couples TRBV7-2 to TRBJ1-3; 10 nucleotides match TRBD1. The CDR3 covers 14 residues. Germline V gene lookup returns CDR1 SGHTA and CDR2 FQGNSA. The V and J ends lost 3 bases and 7 bases, in that order; junction bases with no gene match: 3. CDR3 coding DNA: TGTGCCAGCAGCTTGGTGGACAGGGGGAACACCATATATTTT. Protein sequence: CASSLVDRGNTIYF.

This clone was recorded a few times. The chain employs TRBV6-4 and TRBJ2-1; 7 bases are a match to TRBD1. V was clipped by 0 bases and J by 4 bases; unmatched bases: 3. The germline V gene encodes CDR1 MRHNA and CDR2 SNTAGT. The CDR3 contains 15 residues. As DNA, the CDR3 is TGTGCCAGCAGTGACTCAGGGACAGAGTACAATGAGCAGTTCTTC. This sequence encodes CASSDSGTEYNEQFF.